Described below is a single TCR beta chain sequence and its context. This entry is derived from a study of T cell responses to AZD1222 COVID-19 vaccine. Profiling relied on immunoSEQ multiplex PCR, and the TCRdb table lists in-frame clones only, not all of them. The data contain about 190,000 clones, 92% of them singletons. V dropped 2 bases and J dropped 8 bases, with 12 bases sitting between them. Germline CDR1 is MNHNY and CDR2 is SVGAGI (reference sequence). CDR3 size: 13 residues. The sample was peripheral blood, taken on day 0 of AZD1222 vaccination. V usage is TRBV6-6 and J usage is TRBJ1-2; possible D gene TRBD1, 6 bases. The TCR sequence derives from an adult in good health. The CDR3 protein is CASSYPGAGGYTF. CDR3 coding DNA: TGTGCCAGCAGTTACCCGGGGGCAGGAGGCTACACCTTC.